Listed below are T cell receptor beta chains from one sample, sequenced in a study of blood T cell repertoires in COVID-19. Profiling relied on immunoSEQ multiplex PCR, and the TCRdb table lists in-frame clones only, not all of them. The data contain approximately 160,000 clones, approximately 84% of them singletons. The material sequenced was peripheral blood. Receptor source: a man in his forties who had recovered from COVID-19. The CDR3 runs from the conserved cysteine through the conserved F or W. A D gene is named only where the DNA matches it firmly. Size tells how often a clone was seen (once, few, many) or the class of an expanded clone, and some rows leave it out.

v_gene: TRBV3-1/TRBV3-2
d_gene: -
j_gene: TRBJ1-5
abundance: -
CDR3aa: CASSQDSVNQPQHF
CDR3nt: TGTGCCAGCAGCCAAGATTCGGTCAATCAGCCCCAGCATTTT

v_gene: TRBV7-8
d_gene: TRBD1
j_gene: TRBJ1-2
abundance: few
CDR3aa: CASSPSIRQGNSYGYTF
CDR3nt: TGTGCCAGCAGCCCTTCCATTCGACAGGGAAATTCCTATGGCTACACCTTC

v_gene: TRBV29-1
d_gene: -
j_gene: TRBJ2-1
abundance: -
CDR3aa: CSVTGLDNNEQFF
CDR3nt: TGCAGCGTAACGGGACTGGATAACAATGAGCAGTTCTTC

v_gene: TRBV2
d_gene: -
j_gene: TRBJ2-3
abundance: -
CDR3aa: CASRSGSPLDTQYF
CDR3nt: TGTGCCAGCCGCTCGGGATCCCCATTAGATACGCAGTATTTT

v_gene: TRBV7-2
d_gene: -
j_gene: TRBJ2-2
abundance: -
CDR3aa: CASSLNAGEELFF
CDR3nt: TGTGCCAGCAGCTTAAATGCAGGGGAGGAGCTGTTTTTT

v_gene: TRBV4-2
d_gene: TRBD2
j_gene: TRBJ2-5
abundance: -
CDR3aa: CASSQDPAGGLETQYF
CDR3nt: TGTGCCAGCAGCCAAGATCCCGCGGGGGGGCTGGAGACCCAGTACTTC

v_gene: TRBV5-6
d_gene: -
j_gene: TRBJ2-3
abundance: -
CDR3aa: CASSGSDTQYF
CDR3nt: TGTGCCAGCAGCGGCTCAGATACGCAGTATTTT

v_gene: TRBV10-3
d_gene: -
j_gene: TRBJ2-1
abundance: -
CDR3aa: CAISETTPAMNEQFF
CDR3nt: TGTGCCATCAGTGAGACTACCCCGGCTATGAATGAGCAGTTCTTC

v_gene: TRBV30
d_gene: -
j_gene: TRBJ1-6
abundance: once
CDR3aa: CACRAGPGGSPLHF
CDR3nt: TGTGCCTGCAGAGCCGGGCCTGGGGGGTCACCCCTCCACTTT

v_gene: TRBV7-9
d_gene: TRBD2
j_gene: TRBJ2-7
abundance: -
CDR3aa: CASSQWGGMGNEQYF
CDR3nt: TGTGCCAGCAGCCAGTGGGGAGGGATGGGGAACGAGCAGTACTTC

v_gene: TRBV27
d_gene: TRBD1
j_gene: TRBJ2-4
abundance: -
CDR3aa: CASSRTTGADKNIQYF
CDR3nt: TGTGCCAGCAGTAGAACGACAGGGGCCGACAAAAACATTCAGTACTTC

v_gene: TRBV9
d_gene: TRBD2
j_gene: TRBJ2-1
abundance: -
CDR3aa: CASSVTTSGANEQFF
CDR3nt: TGTGCCAGCAGCGTGACTACTAGCGGAGCCAATGAGCAGTTCTTC

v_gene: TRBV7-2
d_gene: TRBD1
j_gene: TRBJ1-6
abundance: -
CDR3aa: CASSTGQGALSPLHF
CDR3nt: TGTGCCAGCAGCACGGGACAGGGGGCTTTGTCACCCCTCCACTTT

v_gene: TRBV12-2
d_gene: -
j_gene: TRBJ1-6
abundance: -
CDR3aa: CASRPSQFRTDNSPLHF
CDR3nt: TGTGCAAGTCGCCCAAGCCAGTTTCGGACTGATAATTCACCCCTCCACTTT

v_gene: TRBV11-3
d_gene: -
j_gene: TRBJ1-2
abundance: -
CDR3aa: CASSLEPTTQQNYGYTF
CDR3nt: TGTGCCAGCAGCTTAGAACCCACTACCCAGCAAAACTATGGCTACACCTTC

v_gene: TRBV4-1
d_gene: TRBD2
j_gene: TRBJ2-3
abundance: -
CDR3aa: CASSQDMGGFYGDTQYF
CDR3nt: TGCGCCAGCAGCCAAGATATGGGGGGGTTTTATGGAGATACGCAGTATTTT

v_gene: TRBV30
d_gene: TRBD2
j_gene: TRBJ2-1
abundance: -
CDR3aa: CASPIAAGGRNEQFF
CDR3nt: TGTGCCTCCCCAATCGCGGCGGGGGGGAGGAATGAGCAGTTCTTC

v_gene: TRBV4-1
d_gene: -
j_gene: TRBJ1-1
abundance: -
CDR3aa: CASSQPVTDLNTEAFF
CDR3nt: TGCGCCAGCAGCCAACCGGTGACAGATTTGAACACTGAAGCTTTCTTT

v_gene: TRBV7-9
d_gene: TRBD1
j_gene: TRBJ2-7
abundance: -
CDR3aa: CASSPGQLYEQYF
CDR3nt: TGTGCCAGCAGCCCGGGACAGCTCTACGAGCAGTACTTC

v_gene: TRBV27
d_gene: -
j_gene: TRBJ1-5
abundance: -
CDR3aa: CASSSYGQFNQPQHF
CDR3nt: TGTGCCAGCAGTTCATACGGACAGTTTAATCAGCCCCAGCATTTT